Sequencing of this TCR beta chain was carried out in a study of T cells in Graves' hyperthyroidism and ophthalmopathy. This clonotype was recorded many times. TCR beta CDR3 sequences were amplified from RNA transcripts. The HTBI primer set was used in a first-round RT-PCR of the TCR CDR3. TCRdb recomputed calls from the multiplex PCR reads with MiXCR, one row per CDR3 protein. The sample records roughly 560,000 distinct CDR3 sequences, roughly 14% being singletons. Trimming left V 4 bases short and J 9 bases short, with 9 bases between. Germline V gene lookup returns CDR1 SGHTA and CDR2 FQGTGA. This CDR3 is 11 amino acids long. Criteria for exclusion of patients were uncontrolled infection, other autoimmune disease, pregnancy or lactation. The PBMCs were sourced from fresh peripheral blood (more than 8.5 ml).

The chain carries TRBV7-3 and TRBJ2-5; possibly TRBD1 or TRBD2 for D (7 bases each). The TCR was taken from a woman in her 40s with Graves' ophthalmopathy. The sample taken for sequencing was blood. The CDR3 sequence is CASSSGGAQYF. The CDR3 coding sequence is TGTGCCAGCAGCTCAGGGGGGGCCCAGTACTTC. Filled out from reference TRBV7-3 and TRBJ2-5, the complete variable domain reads GAGVSQTPSNKVTEKGKYVELRCDPISGHTALYWYRQSLGQGPEFLIYFQGTGAADDSGLPNDRFFAVRPEGSVSTLKIQRTERGDSAVYLCASSSGGAQYFGPGTRLLVL.